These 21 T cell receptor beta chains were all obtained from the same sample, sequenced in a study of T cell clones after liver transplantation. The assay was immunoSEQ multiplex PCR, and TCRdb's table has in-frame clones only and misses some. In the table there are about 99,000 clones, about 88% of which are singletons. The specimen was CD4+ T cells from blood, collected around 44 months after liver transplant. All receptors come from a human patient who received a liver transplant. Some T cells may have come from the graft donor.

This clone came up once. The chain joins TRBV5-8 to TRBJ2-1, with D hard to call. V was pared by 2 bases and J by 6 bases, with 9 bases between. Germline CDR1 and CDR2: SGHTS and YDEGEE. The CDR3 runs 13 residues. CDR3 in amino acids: CASSFAHTNEQFF. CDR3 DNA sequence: TGTGCCAGCAGCTTTGCTCACACCAATGAGCAGTTCTTC.

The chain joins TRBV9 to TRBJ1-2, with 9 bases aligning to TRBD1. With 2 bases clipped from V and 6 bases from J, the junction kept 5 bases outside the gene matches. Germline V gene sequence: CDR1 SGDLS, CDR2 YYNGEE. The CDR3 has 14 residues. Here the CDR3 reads CASSVLTGGNGYTF. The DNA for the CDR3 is TGTGCCAGCAGCGTCCTGACAGGGGGAAATGGCTACACCTTC.

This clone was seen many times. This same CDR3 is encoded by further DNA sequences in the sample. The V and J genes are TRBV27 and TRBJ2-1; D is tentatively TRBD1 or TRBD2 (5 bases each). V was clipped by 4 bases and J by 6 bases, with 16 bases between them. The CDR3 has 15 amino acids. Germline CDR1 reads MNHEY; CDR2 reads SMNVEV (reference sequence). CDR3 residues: CASSSLGAGGNEQFF. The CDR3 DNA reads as TGTGCCAGCAGTTCGCTAGGAGCTGGGGGCAATGAGCAGTTCTTC.

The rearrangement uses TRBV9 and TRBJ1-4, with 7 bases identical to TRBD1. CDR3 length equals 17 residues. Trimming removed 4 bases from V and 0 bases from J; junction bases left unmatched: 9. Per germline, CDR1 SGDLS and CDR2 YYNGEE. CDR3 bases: TGTGCCAGCAGCCCCCGGACAGGTGGGACAACTAATGAAAAACTGTTTTTT. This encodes CASSPRTGGTTNEKLFF.

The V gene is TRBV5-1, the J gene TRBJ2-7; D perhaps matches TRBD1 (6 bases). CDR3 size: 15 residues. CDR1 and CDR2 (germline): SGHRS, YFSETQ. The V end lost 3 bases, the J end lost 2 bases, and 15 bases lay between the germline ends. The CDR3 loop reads CASSSTGQPTYEQYF. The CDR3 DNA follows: TGCGCCAGCAGCTCTACAGGGCAACCCACCTACGAGCAGTACTTC.

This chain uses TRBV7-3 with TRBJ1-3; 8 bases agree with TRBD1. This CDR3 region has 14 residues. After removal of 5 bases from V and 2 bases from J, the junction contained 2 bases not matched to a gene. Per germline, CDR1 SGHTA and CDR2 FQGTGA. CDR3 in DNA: TGTGCCAGCAGCCAGACAGGGGCTGGAAACACCATATATTTT. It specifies CASSQTGAGNTIYF.

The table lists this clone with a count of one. CDR3 protein: CARKDLPDPSNTGELFF. As DNA, the CDR3 is TGCGCCAGAAAGGATTTACCAGACCCTTCGAACACCGGGGAGCTGTTTTTT. The chain is built from TRBV23-1 and TRBJ2-2; D remains unclear. TRBV23-1 is an ORF, and what it does is uncertain. The CDR3 has 17 residues. V was clipped by 9 bases and J by 0 bases, with 20 bases between them.

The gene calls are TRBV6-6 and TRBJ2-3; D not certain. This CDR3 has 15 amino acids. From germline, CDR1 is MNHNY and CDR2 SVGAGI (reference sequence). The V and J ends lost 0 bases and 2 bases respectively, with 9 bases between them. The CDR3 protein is CASSYSRRFTDTQYF. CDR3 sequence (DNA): TGTGCCAGCAGTTACTCGAGGCGGTTCACAGATACGCAGTATTTT.

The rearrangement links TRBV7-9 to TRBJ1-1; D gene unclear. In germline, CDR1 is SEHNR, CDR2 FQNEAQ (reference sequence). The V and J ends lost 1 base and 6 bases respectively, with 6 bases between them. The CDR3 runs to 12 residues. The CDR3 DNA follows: TGTGCCAGCAGCTTAGGAGTTCCTGAAGCTTTCTTT. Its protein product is CASSLGVPEAFF. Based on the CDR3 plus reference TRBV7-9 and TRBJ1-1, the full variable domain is DTGVSQNPRHKITKRGQNVTFRCDPISEHNRLYWYRQTLGQGPEFLTYFQNEAQLEKSRLLSDRFSAERPKGSFSTLEIQRTEQGDSAMYLCASSLGVPEAFFGQGTRLTVV.

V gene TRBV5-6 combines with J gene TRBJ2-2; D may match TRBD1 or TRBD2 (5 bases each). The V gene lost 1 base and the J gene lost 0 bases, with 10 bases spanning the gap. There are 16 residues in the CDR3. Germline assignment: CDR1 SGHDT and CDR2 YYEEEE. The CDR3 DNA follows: TGTGCCAGCAGCTTGTTGGGACGGGCGAACACCGGGGAGCTGTTTTTT. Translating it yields CASSLLGRANTGELFF. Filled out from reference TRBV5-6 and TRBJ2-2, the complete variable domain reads DAGVTQSPTHLIKTRGQQVTLRCSPKSGHDTVSWYQQALGQGPQFIFQYYEEEERQRGNFPDRFSGHQFPNYSSELNVNALLLGDSALYLCASSLLGRANTGELFFGEGSRLTVL.

As DNA, the CDR3 is TGTGCCAGCAGTTTACAGGGCACTAATGAAAAACTGTTTTTT. It specifies CASSLQGTNEKLFF. The rearrangement joins TRBV27 to TRBJ1-4, with D tentatively TRBD1 (5 bases). This CDR3 spans 14 amino acids. Trimming pared 2 bases from V and 2 bases from J, leaving 6 bases between. From germline, CDR1 is MNHEY and CDR2 SMNVEV (reference sequence).

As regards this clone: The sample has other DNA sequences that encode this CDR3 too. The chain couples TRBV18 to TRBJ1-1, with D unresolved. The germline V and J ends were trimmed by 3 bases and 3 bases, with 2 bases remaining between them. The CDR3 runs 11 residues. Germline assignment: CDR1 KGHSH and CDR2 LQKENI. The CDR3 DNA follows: TGTGCCAGCTCACCGGACACTGAAGCTTTCTTT. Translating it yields CASSPDTEAFF.

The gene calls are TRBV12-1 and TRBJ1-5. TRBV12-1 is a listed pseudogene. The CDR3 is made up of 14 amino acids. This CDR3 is CASSFWCSNQPQHF. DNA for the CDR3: TGTGCCAGCAGCTTTTGGTGTAGCAATCAGCCCCAGCATTTT.

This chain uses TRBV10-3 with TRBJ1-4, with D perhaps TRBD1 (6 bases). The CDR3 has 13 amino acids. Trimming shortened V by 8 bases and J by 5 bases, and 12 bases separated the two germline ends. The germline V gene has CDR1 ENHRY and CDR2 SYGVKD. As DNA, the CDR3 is TGTGCCATCGCGCAACAGGGAAATGAAAAACTGTTTTTT. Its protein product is CAIAQQGNEKLFF.

The CDR3 here is CASSLGQGAVEQYF. The CDR3 DNA reads as TGTGCCAGCAGTCTCGGACAGGGGGCAGTTGAGCAGTACTTC. This chain links TRBV27 with TRBJ2-7, with 11 bases aligning to TRBD1. V was clipped by 5 bases and J by 7 bases; unmatched bases: 7. CDR3 size: 14 residues. CDR1 and CDR2 from the germline V gene are MNHEY and SMNVEV (reference sequence).

In DNA, the CDR3 is TGTGCCAGCAGCTTAAGGCAGGAGAACACTGAAGCTTTCTTT. Amino acid sequence: CASSLRQENTEAFF. This chain connects TRBV7-2 to TRBJ1-1, with D hard to call. Germline V CDR1 and CDR2: SGHTA, FQGNSA. Trimming removed 2 bases at V and 1 base at J, with 8 bases between. This CDR3 has 14 residues.

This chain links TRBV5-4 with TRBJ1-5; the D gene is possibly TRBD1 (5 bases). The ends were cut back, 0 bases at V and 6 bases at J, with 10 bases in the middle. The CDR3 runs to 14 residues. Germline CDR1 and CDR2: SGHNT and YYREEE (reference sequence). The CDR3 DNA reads TGTGCCAGCAGCTTGGGGCCCGGGGGTCAGCCCCAGCATTTT. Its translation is CASSLGPGGQPQHF.

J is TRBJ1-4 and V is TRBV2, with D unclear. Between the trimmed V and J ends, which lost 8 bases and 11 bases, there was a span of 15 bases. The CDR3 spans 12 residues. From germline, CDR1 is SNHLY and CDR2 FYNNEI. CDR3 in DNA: TGTGCCAGCCTAAAGGACCTTGGGAAACTGTTTTTT. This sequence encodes CASLKDLGKLFF. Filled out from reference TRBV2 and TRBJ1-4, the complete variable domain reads EPEVTQTPSHQVTQMGQEVILRCVPISNHLYFYWYRQILGQKVEFLVSFYNNEISEKSEIFDDQFSVERPDGSNFTLKIRSTKLEDSAMYFCASLKDLGKLFFGSGTQLSVL.

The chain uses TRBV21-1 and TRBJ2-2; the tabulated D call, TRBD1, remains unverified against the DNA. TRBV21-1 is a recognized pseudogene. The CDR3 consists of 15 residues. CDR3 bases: TGTGCCAGCAGCAAAGACAGGGGGCCGACCGGGGAGCTGTTTTTT. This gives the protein CASSKDRGPTGELFF.

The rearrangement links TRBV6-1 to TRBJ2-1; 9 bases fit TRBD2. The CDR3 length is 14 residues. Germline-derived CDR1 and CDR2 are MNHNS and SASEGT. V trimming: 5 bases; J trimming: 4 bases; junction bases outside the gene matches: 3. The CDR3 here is CASSLAGSYNEQFF. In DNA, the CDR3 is TGTGCCAGCAGTCTAGCGGGGAGTTACAATGAGCAGTTCTTC.

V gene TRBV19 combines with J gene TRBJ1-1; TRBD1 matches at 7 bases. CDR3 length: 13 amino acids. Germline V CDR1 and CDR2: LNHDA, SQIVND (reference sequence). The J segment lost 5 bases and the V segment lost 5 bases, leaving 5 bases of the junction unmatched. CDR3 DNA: TGTGCCAGTAGTTGGCAGGGGGGGACTGAAGCTTTCTTT. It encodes CASSWQGGTEAFF.